This T cell receptor beta chain derives from a study of blood T cell repertoires in COVID-19. Recovery meant two consecutive negative NP/OP PCR tests, professional clearance, or resolved symptoms. CDR1 is SGHKS, CDR2 YYEKEE, per germline (reference sequence). Between the trimmed V and J ends, which lost 2 bases and 3 bases, there was a span of 12 bases. This CDR3 is built from 15 residues. Original processing methods: The authors estimated nucleated cell counts from reference gene primer amplification. Clones were read by immunoSEQ multiplex PCR, and TCRdb kept only the in-frame ones, dropping some. V, J and clone size are those of that table, while D and trimming were read from the DNA. The table shows about 270,000 clones, with 75% to 90% occurring only once.

This rearrangement joins TRBV5-5 to TRBJ1-5, with D unclear. The sequence was collected from a woman in her late teens or twenties who had recovered from COVID-19. Sequenced: PBMCs or T cells enriched from blood (not recorded which). This CDR3 reads CASSFGSAVNQPQHF. The CDR3 coding sequence is TGTGCCAGCAGCTTCGGGTCTGCAGTCAATCAGCCCCAGCATTTT.